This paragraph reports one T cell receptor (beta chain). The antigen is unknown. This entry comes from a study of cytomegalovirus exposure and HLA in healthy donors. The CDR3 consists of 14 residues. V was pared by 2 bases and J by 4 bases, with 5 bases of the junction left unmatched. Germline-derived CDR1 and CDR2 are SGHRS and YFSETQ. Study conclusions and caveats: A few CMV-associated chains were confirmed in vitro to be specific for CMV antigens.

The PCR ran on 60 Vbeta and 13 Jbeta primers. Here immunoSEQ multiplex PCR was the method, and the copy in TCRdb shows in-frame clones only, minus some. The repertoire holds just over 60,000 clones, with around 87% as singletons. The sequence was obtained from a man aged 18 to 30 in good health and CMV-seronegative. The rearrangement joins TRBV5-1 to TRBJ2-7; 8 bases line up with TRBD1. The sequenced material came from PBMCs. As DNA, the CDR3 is TGCGCCAGCAGCTTCCAGGGGGCGGGTTACGAGCAGTACTTC. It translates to CASSFQGAGYEQYF.